One sample yielded the 19 T cell receptor beta chains listed below, sequenced in a study of blood T cell repertoires in COVID-19. Using immunoSEQ multiplex PCR, the repertoire was profiled, and TCRdb retains in-frame clones only, with some absent. The sample lists around 23,000 clones, nearly 90% seen once, with just under 20% in the top ten. Sequencing was performed on peripheral blood. The receptors derive from a human donor in a cohort sampled during active COVID-19.

The rearrangement uses TRBV3-1 (or the pseudogene TRBV3-2) and TRBJ1-2, with unresolved D. Trimming removed 1 base from V and 4 bases from J, with 7 bases in between. Looked up from germline, CDR1 is LGHDT and CDR2 is YNNKEL (reference sequence). CDR3 length equals 13 residues. The CDR3 nucleotides are TGTGCCAGCAGCCAAGCAGCGAGCTATGGCTACACCTTC. Translated, it gives CASSQAASYGYTF.

The chain joins TRBV6-5 to TRBJ2-3, with 9 bases lining up with TRBD2. Trimming removed 8 bases from V and 4 bases from J; junction bases left unmatched: 10. Germline V gene sequence: CDR1 MNHEY, CDR2 SVGAGI. The CDR3 has 15 amino acids. The CDR3 here is CASSGGRGGADTQYF. In DNA form, the CDR3 reads TGTGCCAGCTCCGGAGGGCGGGGGGGGGCAGATACGCAGTATTTT.

The chain couples TRBV11-3 to TRBJ2-1, with D possibly TRBD2 on 6 matching bases. Germline V lookup: CDR1 SGHNT, CDR2 YENEEA. The CDR3 spans 16 residues. V was pared by 5 bases and J by 0 bases, with 14 bases between. The CDR3 reads CASSGGLMSSYNEQFF. CDR3 sequence (DNA): TGTGCCAGCAGCGGGGGGTTGATGAGCTCCTACAATGAGCAGTTCTTC. Drawing the rest from reference TRBV11-3 and TRBJ2-1, the complete variable domain is EAGVVQSPRYKIIEKKQPVAFWCNPISGHNTLYWYLQNLGQGPELLIRYENEEAVDDSQLPKDRFSAERLKGVDSTLKIQPAELGDSAVYLCASSGGLMSSYNEQFFGPGTRLTVL.

This clone showed up just once. The rearrangement joins TRBV27 to TRBJ1-4, with D tentatively TRBD1 (5 bases). Germline-derived CDR1 and CDR2 are MNHEY and SMNVEV (reference sequence). The CDR3 runs to 17 residues. The germline V and J ends were trimmed by 5 bases and 0 bases, with 16 bases remaining between them. The CDR3 DNA is TGTGCCAGCAGTATCCGGGGGGTACAGTCAACTAATGAAAAACTGTTTTTT. It is translated as CASSIRGVQSTNEKLFF. Based on the CDR3 plus reference TRBV27 and TRBJ1-4, the full variable domain is EAQVTQNPRYLITVTGKKLTVTCSQNMNHEYMSWYRQDPGLGLRQIYYSMNVEVTDKGDVPEGYKVSRKEKRNFPLILESPSPNQTSLYFCASSIRGVQSTNEKLFFGSGTQLSVL.

The CDR3 coding sequence is TGTGCCAGCACTAGGGGGGGAGGTGTTTACAATGAGCAGTTCTTC. Protein sequence: CASTRGGGVYNEQFF. V is TRBV6-5 and J is TRBJ2-1; a possible D gene is TRBD2 (7 bases). With 7 bases removed from V and 4 bases from J, the gap between germline ends came to 17 bases. Germline CDR1 reads MNHEY; CDR2 reads SVGAGI. The CDR3 covers 15 residues.

V usage is TRBV9 and J usage is TRBJ2-1; perhaps TRBD2 as D (6 bases). Germline V gene sequence: CDR1 SGDLS, CDR2 YYNGEE. The ends were cut back, 4 bases at V and 7 bases at J, with 18 bases in the middle. The CDR3 length is 15 residues. CDR3 bases: TGTGCCAGCAGCCCACCGGTGCGGGGAGTGAATGAGCAGTTCTTC. Encoded protein: CASSPPVRGVNEQFF.

The chain links TRBV2 to TRBJ2-1; a weak D match, TRBD1 (5 bases). From germline, CDR1 is SNHLY and CDR2 FYNNEI. The V end was cut by 7 bases, the J end by 4 bases, with 17 bases between. The CDR3 spans 15 residues. The CDR3 DNA reads as TGTGCCAGCATTCCTGACAGCCACTGGTACAATGAGCAGTTCTTC. This sequence encodes CASIPDSHWYNEQFF.

This clone was detected only a few times. This chain uses TRBV3-1 (or the pseudogene TRBV3-2) with TRBJ1-6; D not resolved. V lost 1 base and J 10 bases, leaving 5 bases between the germline ends. This CDR3 is 12 amino acids long. Germline CDR1 is LGHDT and CDR2 is YNNKEL (reference sequence). As DNA, the CDR3 is TGTGCCAGCAGCCAAGGTCTGTCACCCCTCCACTTT. Translating gives CASSQGLSPLHF.

This chain connects TRBV9 to TRBJ2-7, with 7 bases aligning to TRBD2. Germline CDR1 and CDR2: SGDLS and YYNGEE. V was pared by 0 bases and J by 4 bases, with 7 bases of the junction left unmatched. CDR3 length: 15 amino acids. The CDR3 sequence: CASSVEGGSGYEQYF. The CDR3 nucleotides are TGTGCCAGCAGCGTAGAGGGCGGGAGTGGTTACGAGCAGTACTTC.

The chain employs TRBV14 and TRBJ2-5; D not certain. The CDR3 loop spans 15 amino acids. The V end was cut by 1 base, the J end by 5 bases, with 14 bases between. Germline V gene sequence: CDR1 SGHDN, CDR2 FVKESK. CDR3 loop: CASSQARQTWETQYF. For the CDR3, the DNA is TGTGCCAGCAGCCAAGCCAGGCAAACCTGGGAGACCCAGTACTTC.

The rearrangement links TRBV7-2 to TRBJ1-1, with D possibly being TRBD1 (5 bases). The germline gives CDR1 SGHTA, CDR2 FQGNSA. The CDR3 is 13 residues long. V lost 6 bases to trimming and J lost 1 base, with 9 bases between them. CDR3 coding DNA: TGTGCCAGCAGTTTAACAGGGAACACTGAAGCTTTCTTT. Translated: CASSLTGNTEAFF.

This chain connects TRBV19 to TRBJ1-1; D might be TRBD1 (6 bases). Germline V gives CDR1 LNHDA, CDR2 SQIVND (reference sequence). Trimming removed 4 bases from V and 7 bases from J, with 13 bases in between. The CDR3 consists of 13 residues. This CDR3 is CASSTGQTDEAFF. CDR3 nucleotide sequence: TGTGCCAGTAGTACGGGACAAACTGATGAAGCTTTCTTT.

Regarding this clone: One junction end disagrees with the germline gene, perhaps due to a read error. V usage is TRBV4-3 and J usage is TRBJ2-5; 9 nucleotides agree with TRBD2. Germline V gene lookup returns CDR1 LGHNA and CDR2 YSLEER. This CDR3 is 16 amino acids long. CDR3 sequence: CASSQEIAGAREAQYF. Here the CDR3 DNA reads TGCGCCAGCAGCCAAGAGATAGCGGGAGCAAGAGAGGCCCAGTACTTC.

The chain has TRBV5-6 and TRBJ1-1; D might be TRBD1 (6 bases). Germline V CDR1 and CDR2: SGHDT, YYEEEE. The CDR3 has 17 amino acids. The germline V and J ends were trimmed by 1 base and 0 bases, with 16 bases remaining between them. The DNA for the CDR3 is TGTGCCAGCAGCTTGTTTAGTGGCCAGGGGATGAACACTGAAGCTTTCTTT. Encoded protein: CASSLFSGQGMNTEAFF. Based on the CDR3 plus reference TRBV5-6 and TRBJ1-1, the full variable domain is DAGVTQSPTHLIKTRGQQVTLRCSPKSGHDTVSWYQQALGQGPQFIFQYYEEEERQRGNFPDRFSGHQFPNYSSELNVNALLLGDSALYLCASSLFSGQGMNTEAFFGQGTRLTVV.

The gene calls are TRBV5-1 and TRBJ2-5; no clear D gene. Germline CDR1 is SGHRS and CDR2 is YFSETQ. Trimming shortened V by 4 bases and J by 2 bases, and 9 bases separated the two germline ends. This CDR3 is 13 amino acids long. The CDR3 nucleotides read TGCGCCAGCAGCGTTACCCTACAAGAGACCCAGTACTTC. This codes for CASSVTLQETQYF.

In this sample, this clone turned up once. V usage is TRBV9 and J usage is TRBJ2-1; D is possibly TRBD1 (6 bases). The CDR3 sequence is 16 residues long. V was shortened by 2 bases and J by 0 bases, with 12 bases between the two germline ends. Germline CDR1 and CDR2: SGDLS and YYNGEE. CDR3 protein: CASSVAGQSSYNEQFF. The CDR3 DNA sequence: TGTGCCAGCAGCGTGGCTGGACAGAGCTCCTACAATGAGCAGTTCTTC.

The V and J genes are TRBV7-2 and TRBJ2-1, with a weak D call TRBD1 (5 bases). V gave up 1 base and J gave up 6 bases, with 13 bases separating them. Germline CDR1 is SGHTA and CDR2 is FQGNSA. This CDR3 is 15 amino acids long. CDR3 region: CASSLVVGAGNEQFF. The CDR3 DNA reads as TGTGCCAGCAGCTTAGTGGTAGGGGCAGGCAATGAGCAGTTCTTC. Looking up the rest from reference TRBV7-2 and TRBJ2-1 gives the full variable domain: GAGVSQSPSNKVTEKGKDVELRCDPISGHTALYWYRQSLGQGLEFLIYFQGNSAPDKSGLPSDRFSAERTGGSVSTLTIQRTQQEDSAVYLCASSLVVGAGNEQFFGPGTRLTVL.

This chain uses TRBV21-1 with TRBJ2-2; the D call in the table, TRBD2, was not verified against the DNA. TRBV21-1 is classified as a pseudogene. There are 19 residues in the CDR3. CDR3: CASSRFELAGGPGTGELFF. CDR3 coding DNA: TGTGCCAGCAGCAGATTCGAACTAGCGGGAGGGCCAGGAACCGGGGAGCTGTTTTTT.

The chain employs TRBV24-1 and TRBJ2-7; TRBD1 matches 11 bases. The V segment lost 5 bases and the J segment 3 bases; nucleotides outside the gene matches: 8. The CDR3 consists of 16 residues. Germline assignment: CDR1 KGHDR and CDR2 SFDVKD. In DNA, the CDR3 is TGTGCCACCAGTGTATGGGTGGGGACAGGGGGCTACGAGCAGTACTTC. Its protein is CATSVWVGTGGYEQYF.